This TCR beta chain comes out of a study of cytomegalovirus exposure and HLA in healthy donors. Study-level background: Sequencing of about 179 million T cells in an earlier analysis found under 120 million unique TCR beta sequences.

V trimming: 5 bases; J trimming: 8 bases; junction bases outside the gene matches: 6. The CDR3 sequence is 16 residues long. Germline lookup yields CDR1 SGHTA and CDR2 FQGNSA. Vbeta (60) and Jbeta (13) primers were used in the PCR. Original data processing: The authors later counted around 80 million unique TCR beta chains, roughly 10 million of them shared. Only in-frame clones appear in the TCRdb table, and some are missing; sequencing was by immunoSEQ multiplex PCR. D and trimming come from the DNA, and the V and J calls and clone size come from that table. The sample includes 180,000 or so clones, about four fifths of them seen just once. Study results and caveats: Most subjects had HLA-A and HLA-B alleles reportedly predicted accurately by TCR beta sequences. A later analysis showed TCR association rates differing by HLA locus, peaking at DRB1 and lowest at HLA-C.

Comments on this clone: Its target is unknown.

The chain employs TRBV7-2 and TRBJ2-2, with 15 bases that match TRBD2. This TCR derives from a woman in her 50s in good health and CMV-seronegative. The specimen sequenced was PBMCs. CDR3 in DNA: TGTGCCAGCAGCCCGGGACTAGCGGGAGGTTGGGGGGAGCTGTTTTTT. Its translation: CASSPGLAGGWGELFF. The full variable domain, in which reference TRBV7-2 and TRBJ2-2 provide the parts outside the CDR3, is GAGVSQSPSNKVTEKGKDVELRCDPISGHTALYWYRQSLGQGLEFLIYFQGNSAPDKSGLPSDRFSAERTGGSVSTLTIQRTQQEDSAVYLCASSPGLAGGWGELFFGEGSRLTVL.